This section outlines one T cell receptor beta chain sequence together with its context. Ten or more counts support this clonotype. The antigen this receptor binds is unknown. Base qualities are not at hand, and no much larger clone is one base apart. The germline V gene supplies CDR1 SNHLY and CDR2 FYNNEI. The CDR3 numbers 14 residues from cysteine through phenylalanine. The CDR3 DNA has 42 bases and is translated from base 1. Clipping removes 4 bases from V and 4 bases from J, with 1 as the unmatched junction base count. Graves' hyperthyroidism was defined as stable when no progression to ophthalmopathy occurred over 18 months of follow-up. Hyperthyroidism patients were aged 18 to 65 years and newly diagnosed, with disease duration of less than 2 months. The study excluded patients with uncontrolled infections, other autoimmune diseases, pregnancy or lactation. Diagnoses were established on the basis of clinical symptoms, serum thyroxine and TRAb, thyroid ultrasound, and orbital computed tomography. PBMCs were isolated from about 9.1 ml of fresh peripheral blood by Ficoll-Paque density gradient centrifugation. Trizol reagent was used to extract total RNA, and RNA quality was then checked on an Agilent 2100 Bioanalyzer.

The sample is drawn from a study of T cells in Graves' hyperthyroidism and ophthalmopathy (dated by TCRdb to the late 2010s). Regarding the research as a whole: Peripheral blood samples were taken at the time of initial diagnosis, prior to any treatment. The 100 discovery patients were randomly divided into training and test sets at a 7:3 ratio. According to the paper, TCR Vbeta CDR3 sequencing was carried out on some 130 peripheral blood samples, which came from around 43 ophthalmopathy, around 74 hyperthyroidism and approximately 17 progressor patients. After blood sampling, hyperthyroidism patients were treated with methimazole at a starting dose of 30 mg daily, and ophthalmopathy patients were treated with high-dose intravenous methylprednisolone. To identify distinguishing TCR V-J signatures, a discovery cohort of around 100 patients was used, comprising 40 to 45 with Graves' ophthalmopathy and approximately 58 with stable Graves' hyperthyroidism. The study also compared thyroid tissue and blood T-cell repertoires from about six Graves' hyperthyroidism patients. Prospective prediction of ophthalmopathy was tested in an independent validation cohort of 18 to 20 hyperthyroidism patients and some 17 patients who later progressed to ophthalmopathy. Study-wide conclusions, independent of this receptor: In validation, progression to ophthalmopathy was predicted by the model with nearly 71% sensitivity and nearly 75% specificity, a median of approximately 6.5 months before onset. Most expanded thyroid clonotypes (frequency above 0.001) were also detected in blood, a finding suggesting that blood repertoires may reflect thyroid immune responses. A model built on a 13 V-J signature distinguished ophthalmopathy from stable hyperthyroidism, reaching 87.88% sensitivity and under 84% specificity in cross-validation and 80%/75% in testing. Sample size was not statistically predetermined, and investigators were not blinded to group allocation.

TCR beta CDR3 regions were amplified from RNA transcripts. The first round of RT-PCR for the TCR CDR3 was performed with the HTBI primer set and the Qiagen OneStep RT-PCR kit. Libraries were constructed in a second round of multiplex PCR, after which size selection and purification were performed. Paired-end sequencing of the libraries was performed with 100 bp reads on an Illumina HiSeq2000. The study's own analysis went as follows. SOAPnuke was used to process the raw data, throwing out any read that contained adapters or uncalled bases, had a mean Phred below 15, or lacked an exact constant-primer or identifier match. High-quality paired reads were merged using COPE v1.2.5, and each unique nucleotide sequence was defined as a clonotype. MiTCR v1.1 was used to align the clonotypes against IMGT TRBV, TRBD and TRBJ reference segments. Only V-J combinations with frequency above 0.0001, covering roughly 99% of repertoires, were analysed. The TCS score was defined as F50 (clonal expansion) divided by E x V (chaos), with BLOSUM62-based TCRdist calculated between CDR3 peptides within each V-J. Welch's t-statistics and random forest reduced around 510 V-J features to 13, which were used in a naive Bayes classifier (R e1071). In TCRdb, the public reads were trimmed at Q25 with fastp and aligned with MiXCR, with productive beta chains retained. Each CDR3 protein appears once, grouped with its most common genes and DNA. For this entry, the V and J calls and clone size follow TCRdb and not the study's own pipeline. This sample holds about 720,000 distinct CDR3 sequences; roughly 15% were observed only once. Approximately 8.4% of the sample belongs to the ten largest clones.

The chain links TRBV2 with TRBJ2-4, with 10 middle bases fitting TRBD1. The TCR sequence derives from a man aged 18 to 29 with Graves' hyperthyroidism. Sequences were obtained from blood. The CDR3 region: CASSGTGGKNIQYF. The sequence in DNA is TGTGCCAGCAGTGGGACAGGGGGTAAAAACATTCAGTACTTC.